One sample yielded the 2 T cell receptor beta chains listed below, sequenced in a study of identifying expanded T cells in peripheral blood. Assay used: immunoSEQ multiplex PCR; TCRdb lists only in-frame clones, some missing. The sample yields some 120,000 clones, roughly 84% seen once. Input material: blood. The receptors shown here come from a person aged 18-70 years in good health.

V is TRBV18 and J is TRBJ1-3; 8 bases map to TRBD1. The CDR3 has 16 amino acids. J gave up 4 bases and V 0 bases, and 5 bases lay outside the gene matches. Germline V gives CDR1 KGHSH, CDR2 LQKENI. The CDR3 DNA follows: TGTGCCAGCTCACCACCGCAGGGGGCGAGAGGAAACACCATATATTTT. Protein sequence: CASSPPQGARGNTIYF.

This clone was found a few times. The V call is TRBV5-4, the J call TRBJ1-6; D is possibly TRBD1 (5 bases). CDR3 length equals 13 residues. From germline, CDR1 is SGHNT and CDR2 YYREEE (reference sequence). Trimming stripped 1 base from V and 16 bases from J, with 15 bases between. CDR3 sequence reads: CASSLIGQTVLHF. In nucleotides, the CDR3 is TGTGCCAGCAGCTTGATCGGACAAACAGTACTCCACTTT.